One sample yielded the 23 T cell receptor beta chains listed below, sequenced in a study of shared clonotypes between healthy human individuals. Repertoires were generated with immunoSEQ multiplex PCR, while TCRdb's copy carries only in-frame clones and drops some. The table shows roughly 660,000 clones, with about nine tenths occurring only once. Sequenced material: memory CD8+ T cells from PBMCs. This sample's subset: CD45RO+ cells pooled with CCR7-negative TemRA cells. These receptors were collected from a man aged 18 to 30 in good health. Some clones in this sample may be carry-over from other donors' samples.

The gene calls are TRBV27 and TRBJ2-5; no firm D call. With the DNA end fitting TRBJ2-7 better, the J assignment may be wrong. This CDR3 is built from 13 residues. Looked up from germline, CDR1 is MNHEY and CDR2 is SMNVEV (reference sequence). In DNA, the CDR3 is TGTGCCAGCAGTGTGATCAATACCTACGAGCAGTACTTC. Translated, it gives CASSVINTYEQYF.

This rearrangement joins TRBV2 to TRBJ1-2; D is ambiguous. The CDR3 has 15 residues. Germline assignment: CDR1 SNHLY and CDR2 FYNNEI. Trimming took off 5 bases at V and 5 bases at J, with 18 bases between the two ends. The CDR3 nucleotides read TGTGCCAGCAGTTCTCATCGGTTTTCTACATATGGCTACACCTTC. Translation gives CASSSHRFSTYGYTF.

The chain has TRBV28 and TRBJ1-5; no clear D gene. The CDR3 has 14 residues. Germline V CDR1 and CDR2: MDHEN, SYDVKM. V was shortened by 4 bases and J by 0 bases, with 7 bases between the two germline ends. The CDR3 is CASSWTDSNQPQHF. CDR3 in DNA: TGTGCCAGCAGTTGGACGGATAGCAATCAGCCCCAGCATTTT.

The genes are TRBV19 and TRBJ2-1, with D tentatively TRBD2 (5 bases). CDR3 length equals 13 residues. Germline CDR1 is LNHDA and CDR2 is SQIVND (reference sequence). Trimming shortened V by 6 bases and J by 8 bases, and 14 bases separated the two germline ends. DNA for the CDR3: TGTGCCAGTAGAGCGACTCCCGGGGATGAGCAGTTCTTC. This gives the protein CASRATPGDEQFF.

The rearrangement uses TRBV27 and TRBJ2-7, with 9 bases identical to TRBD2. The CDR3 has 15 amino acids. Germline lookup yields CDR1 MNHEY and CDR2 SMNVEV (reference sequence). With V trimmed by 4 bases and J by 0 bases, 4 bases remained unmatched. CDR3 in amino acids: CASSYSGRFSYEQYF. CDR3 coding DNA: TGTGCCAGCAGTTATAGCGGGAGATTCTCCTACGAGCAGTACTTC.

The chain links TRBV28 to TRBJ2-7; no clear D. The CDR3 has 14 amino acids. The germline CDR1 and CDR2 sequences are MDHEN and SYDVKM. Deletions cut 5 bases from V and 2 bases from J, with 13 bases between. The CDR3, as DNA: TGTGCCAGCAGTACCAGACGATCCACCTACGAGCAGTACTTC. Amino acid sequence: CASSTRRSTYEQYF.

The gene calls are TRBV27 and TRBJ2-7, with a weak D call TRBD1 (6 bases). The CDR3 consists of 12 residues. The germline V and J ends were trimmed by 5 bases and 4 bases, with 9 bases remaining between them. Germline V gene sequence: CDR1 MNHEY, CDR2 SMNVEV (reference sequence). The CDR3 DNA sequence: TGTGCCAGCAGTGGGGGCATTTACGAGCAGTACTTC. Translating it yields CASSGGIYEQYF.

The rearrangement joins TRBV6-5 to TRBJ2-1, with 7 positions matching TRBD1. This CDR3 comprises 12 residues. The germline V gene has CDR1 MNHEY and CDR2 SVGAGI. V trimming: 7 bases; J trimming: 5 bases; junction bases outside the gene matches: 2. The CDR3 DNA follows: TGTGCCAGCAACGGACAGGACAATGAGCAGTTCTTC. This gives the protein CASNGQDNEQFF.

To note about this clone: This sample also contains other DNA sequences that code for the same CDR3. This rearrangement joins TRBV19 to TRBJ2-1; D call uncertain. Trimming removed 3 bases from V and 7 bases from J, with 4 bases in between. The CDR3 spans 11 residues. CDR1 LNHDA and CDR2 SQIVND come from the germline V gene (reference sequence). CDR3 DNA: TGTGCCAGTAGTATGGTTAATGAGCAGTTCTTC. Translating it yields CASSMVNEQFF.

This clone came up a few times. V gene TRBV4-2 combines with J gene TRBJ2-5; 7 bases fit TRBD2. In germline, CDR1 is LGHNA, CDR2 YNFKEQ. The CDR3 has 16 residues. V lost 1 base and J lost 5; bases outside the gene matches: 10. CDR3 sequence (DNA): TGTGCCAGCAGCCAAGGGGCGGCTAGCGGTTCCGAGACCCAGTACTTC. Its protein product is CASSQGAASGSETQYF.

The chain carries TRBV2 and TRBJ2-1; 9 positions agree with TRBD1. The CDR3 is 19 residues long. Germline lookup yields CDR1 SNHLY and CDR2 FYNNEI. Unmatched junction bases numbered 15, after V lost 6 bases and J lost 0 bases. The CDR3 DNA sequence: TGTGCCAGCAGGAGAGCTCACTGGACAGGGGACGTCTCCTACAATGAGCAGTTCTTC. Protein product: CASRRAHWTGDVSYNEQFF.

The genes are TRBV28 and TRBJ2-3; D is uncertain. The length of the CDR3 is 14 residues. CDR1 is MDHEN, CDR2 SYDVKM, per germline. With 3 bases removed from V and 8 bases from J, the gap between germline ends came to 15 bases. CDR3 loop: CASSFLPLGITQYF. The CDR3, as DNA: TGTGCCAGCAGTTTCCTCCCCCTTGGGATTACGCAGTATTTT.

This clone was seen just once. This chain connects TRBV7-8 to TRBJ2-7; D perhaps matches TRBD1 (7 bases). The CDR3 contains 14 residues. Trimming took 9 bases from V and 6 from J, leaving 21 bases between them. In germline, CDR1 is SGHVS, CDR2 FQNEAQ. CDR3 sequence: CASTGGMTGSEQYF. Here the CDR3 DNA reads TGTGCCAGTACCGGGGGAATGACAGGGTCCGAGCAGTACTTC.

The gene calls are TRBV10-3 and TRBJ1-5; D remains unclear. V gave up 6 bases and J gave up 5 bases, with 14 bases separating them. The CDR3 is 14 amino acids. Germline-derived CDR1 and CDR2 are ENHRY and SYGVKD. The CDR3 region has the DNA TGTGCCATCAGGCAATCAGGTCTTCATCAGCCCCAGCATTTT. Translated: CAIRQSGLHQPQHF.

The chain couples TRBV19 to TRBJ1-1; 7 bases agree with TRBD1. The germline V gene has CDR1 LNHDA and CDR2 SQIVND (reference sequence). The CDR3 spans 11 residues. V gave up 7 bases and J gave up 11 bases; unmatched junction bases: 7. CDR3 loop: CASTTTGAAFF. For the CDR3, the DNA is TGTGCCAGTACCACCACAGGGGCGGCTTTCTTT.

This clone is a singleton in its sample. The gene calls are TRBV27 and TRBJ2-1; TRBD2 matches 9 bases. CDR1 and CDR2 from the germline V gene are MNHEY and SMNVEV (reference sequence). This CDR3 region has 16 residues. V lost 4 bases and J lost 4; bases outside the gene matches: 8. Here the CDR3 DNA reads TGTGCCAGCAGTTACCTGCTTGCGGGAGGGTACAATGAGCAGTTCTTC. Its protein product is CASSYLLAGGYNEQFF.

This chain uses TRBV6-5 with TRBJ2-3; no clear D. CDR1 is MNHEY, CDR2 SVGAGI, per germline. The CDR3 is made up of 12 amino acids. V was cut by 0 bases and J by 6 bases, with 4 bases left in between. Here the CDR3 reads CASSYSSDTQYF. CDR3 sequence (DNA): TGTGCCAGCAGTTACTCATCCGATACGCAGTATTTT.

The V call is TRBV30, the J call TRBJ1-4; D gene unclear. V was trimmed by 1 base and J by 5 bases, leaving 14 bases between them. In germline, CDR1 is GTSNPN, CDR2 SVGIG (reference sequence). This CDR3 contains 15 residues. CDR3 amino acids: CAWSGRGLGNEKLFF. Here the CDR3 DNA reads TGTGCCTGGAGTGGACGTGGGTTAGGCAATGAAAAACTGTTTTTT.

This rearrangement joins TRBV7-3 to TRBJ1-1, with D perhaps matching TRBD1 (6 bases). Germline loops: CDR1 SGHTA, CDR2 FQGTGA. The CDR3 is 15 residues long. V shed 2 bases and J shed 0 bases, with 10 bases lying between them. CDR3 amino acids: CASSLGGHLNTEAFF. The CDR3, as DNA: TGTGCCAGCAGCTTAGGGGGACACCTGAACACTGAAGCTTTCTTT.

The chain is built from TRBV7-9 and TRBJ2-7, with 11 bases identical to TRBD1. CDR3 length: 15 amino acids. Germline V gene data show CDR1 as SEHNR and CDR2 as FQNEAQ (reference sequence). Losses at the gene ends were 5 bases for V and 2 bases for J; bases not matched to a gene: 5. The CDR3 region is CASSLGQGVAYEQYF. CDR3 nucleotides: TGTGCCAGCAGCCTGGGACAGGGGGTTGCCTACGAGCAGTACTTC.

V and J are TRBV18 and TRBJ1-1; weak D call: TRBD1 (6 bases). In germline, CDR1 is KGHSH, CDR2 LQKENI. The CDR3 is 14 residues long. V was shortened by 2 bases and J by 2 bases, with 9 bases between the two germline ends. CDR3 sequence: CASSPGGRNTEAFF. In nucleotides, the CDR3 is TGTGCCAGCTCACCAGGGGGCCGTAACACTGAAGCTTTCTTT.

This chain joins TRBV25-1 and TRBJ1-1; unclear D gene. V was cut by 5 bases and J by 5 bases, with 12 bases left in between. There are 13 residues in the CDR3. Germline V CDR1 and CDR2: MGHDK, SYGVNS. The CDR3 region is CASSSGFWTEAFF. CDR3 nucleotide sequence: TGTGCCAGCAGTTCCGGTTTTTGGACTGAAGCTTTCTTT.

The CDR3, as DNA: TGTGCCAGCAGTACCCAGCCCGGACTGGAGAATCAGCCCCAGCATTTT. Its translation is CASSTQPGLENQPQHF. The chain has TRBV2 and TRBJ1-5; D not certain. Trimming pared 5 bases from V and 4 bases from J, leaving 18 bases between. The CDR3 has 16 amino acids. Germline CDR1 reads SNHLY; CDR2 reads FYNNEI.